This T cell receptor beta chain was identified during a study of blood T cell repertoires in COVID-19. The table came from immunoSEQ multiplex PCR; TCRdb's copy has only in-frame clones and leaves some out. The sample lists roughly 260,000 clones, around 90% occurring once. The sample was PBMCs or T cells enriched from blood (not recorded which). This clonotype was obtained from a woman aged 18-29 years who had recovered from COVID-19.

CDR3 sequence (DNA): TGTGCCAGCAGCCGAACAGGGGCGTCAACTGAAGCTTTCTTT. Its translation is CASSRTGASTEAFF. The gene calls are TRBV6-5 and TRBJ1-1; 7 bases match TRBD1. The germline V gene has CDR1 MNHEY and CDR2 SVGAGI. The CDR3 is 14 residues long. The V and J ends lost 6 bases and 5 bases, in that order; junction bases with no gene match: 9.